This TCR beta chain comes out of a study of shared clonotypes between healthy human individuals. About the study: Aged 18 to 49, the donors were a couple of women and a few men. Overall study results and limits: Rarefaction gave evidence that sorted-subset sequencing remained incomplete despite large depth.

Points on this clone: The antigen is not known.

Both subsets, CD45RA+ naive and CD45RA-negative memory, were split from the CD4+ cells. Profiling relied on immunoSEQ multiplex PCR, and the TCRdb table lists in-frame clones only, not all of them. Here the sample spans 2 million to 2.5 million clones, approximately 93% being singletons. The CDR3 is made up of 12 amino acids. Trimming cost V 8 bases and J 2 bases, with 9 bases left between them. Germline V gene sequence: CDR1 MNHEY, CDR2 SMNVEV (reference sequence). This TCR was sampled from a man younger than 35 in good health. Some clones in this sample may be carry-over from other donors' samples. Sequences were obtained from naive CD4+ T cells from PBMCs. Subset in this sample: CD45RA+ positively selected. The chain carries TRBV27 and TRBJ2-5; a weak D match, TRBD1 (5 bases). The CDR3 DNA sequence: TGTGCCAGCGGGCGACAGCAAGAGACCCAGTACTTC. Protein sequence: CASGRQQETQYF.